These T cell receptor beta chains were read from a single sample in a study of blood T cells in healthy people across ages. MiXCR was run by TCRdb on the 5' RACE reads, yielding one entry per CDR3 protein. The repertoire includes 1,300,000 or so distinct CDR3 sequences, approximately 59% of them detected once, and 5.5% to 8% sits in the top ten. The sequenced material came from blood. These receptors were obtained from a man aged 18-30 years in good health. CDR3s include the opening cysteine and the closing phenylalanine or tryptophan. Each record gives: J gene, V gene, D gene, clone size, CDR3 DNA, CDR3 protein. D genes are given only for firm matches. Size values are once, few and many counts, or a class for expanded clones, and some rows have none.

TRBJ1-1,TRBV11-2,NA,NA,TGTGCCAGCAGCTTAGGGCCTTACACAGGGAACCATTCCGAAGCTTTCTTT,CASSLGPYTGNHSEAFF
TRBJ2-3,TRBV6-5,NA,NA,TGTGCCAGCAGTTTCCTCCCTTTGGGGGCGGGAGCTGGGGATACGCAGTATTTT,CASSFLPLGAGAGDTQYF
TRBJ2-1,TRBV2,NA,NA,TGTGCCAGCAAAAGAAACGGGGGATCCTACAATGAGCAGTTCTTC,CASKRNGGSYNEQFF
TRBJ2-1,TRBV6-5,NA,NA,TGTGCCAGCAGTTACTCGATGGGGGGAATAGGCAATGAGCAGTTCTTC,CASSYSMGGIGNEQFF
TRBJ1-3,TRBV18,NA,NA,TGTGCCAGCTCACGTGGAGACTTATCTGGAAACACCATATATTTT,CASSRGDLSGNTIYF
TRBJ2-5,TRBV12-3/TRBV12-4,NA,few,TGTGCCAGCAGTTTAAGTGGAGACAGTAAGCCTTTGGAGACCCAGTACTTC,CASSLSGDSKPLETQYF
TRBJ2-5,TRBV12-3/TRBV12-4,NA,once,TGTGCCAGCAGTTTAGCGACCGGGACCACGAAAGAGACCCAGTACTTC,CASSLATGTTKETQYF
TRBJ2-2,TRBV12-3/TRBV12-4,NA,NA,TGTGCCAGCCATGGGGGCCTGAACACCGGGGAGCTGTTTTTT,CASHGGLNTGELFF
TRBJ2-3,TRBV12-3/TRBV12-4,NA,NA,TGTGCCAGCAGTTTAGCACTAGCTGGTGATAAGCAGTATTTT,CASSLALAGDKQYF
TRBJ2-1,TRBV4-3,TRBD2,NA,TGCGCCAGCAGCCAAGATATGGGGGGGAGCTACAATGAGCAGTTCTTC,CASSQDMGGSYNEQFF
TRBJ2-5,TRBV5-1,NA,NA,TGCGCCAGCAGCGGAACCCAGGGGATTGGATCTCTGGGGGAGCAGTACTTC,CASSGTQGIGSLGEQYF
TRBJ2-1,TRBV29-1,TRBD2,NA,TGCAGCGTCCAAGGACTAGCGGGGTACAATGAGCAGTTCTTC,CSVQGLAGYNEQFF
TRBJ2-7,TRBV30,NA,few,TGTAGCTGGGGGCACTACGAGCAGTACTTC,CSWGHYEQYF
TRBJ1-5,TRBV6-5,NA,NA,TGTGCCAGCAGAGCTTTCCCCAATCAGCCCCAGCATTTT,CASRAFPNQPQHF
TRBJ2-7,TRBV6-6,NA,few,TGTGCCAGCAGTCCAATGGACGCCCAGTACTTC,CASSPMDAQYF
TRBJ2-4,TRBV5-1,NA,NA,TGCGCCAGCAGCTCCACAGGAGTGGGCATTCAGTACTTC,CASSSTGVGIQYF
TRBJ2-4,TRBV4-2,NA,many,TGTGCCAGCAGCGGAGGGGGGCTAAAAAACATTCAGTACTTC,CASSGGGLKNIQYF
TRBJ2-3,TRBV7-2,NA,NA,TGTGCCAGCAGCCGAGGACTCTTCGGCACAGATACGCAGTATTTT,CASSRGLFGTDTQYF
TRBJ1-2,TRBV12-5,NA,NA,TGTGCTAGTGGTTTGGGGACAGACTATGGCTACACCTTC,CASGLGTDYGYTF
TRBJ2-7,TRBV10-3,TRBD2,NA,TGTGCCACGAGCGGGGGGGATTCCTACGAGCAGTACTTC,CATSGGDSYEQYF
TRBJ2-1,TRBV9,NA,NA,TGTGCCAGCAGCGCCCAGGATTATGAGCAGTTCTTC,CASSAQDYEQFF
TRBJ1-4,TRBV7-2,TRBD1,few,TGTGCCAGCAGCTTAGTCCCCCCGCAGGGGGCTAATGAAAAACTGTTTTTT,CASSLVPPQGANEKLFF
TRBJ2-2,TRBV29-1,NA,NA,TGCAGCGTTGCCCTCCCTTCGAACACCGGGGAGCTGTTTTTT,CSVALPSNTGELFF
TRBJ1-2,TRBV6-5,NA,few,TGTGCCAGCAGTCAAGCGCCTAACTATGGCTACACCTTC,CASSQAPNYGYTF
TRBJ2-7,TRBV29-1,NA,NA,TGCAGCGTTGAAGGGGAGGGGGCCGGGACCTACGAGCAGTACTTC,CSVEGEGAGTYEQYF
TRBJ2-7,TRBV27,NA,NA,TGTGCCAGCAGTTTGATCTCTTCAAGGGGTCCCACCTACGAGCAGTACTTC,CASSLISSRGPTYEQYF
TRBJ1-1,TRBV10-3,NA,once,TGTGCCATCAGTGAGCCAGGGGAGGGGAATACTGAAGCTTTCTTT,CAISEPGEGNTEAFF
TRBJ1-1,TRBV6-5,NA,NA,TGTGCCAGCAGTTACGAGGGTGAAGCTTTCTTT,CASSYEGEAFF
TRBJ2-1,TRBV6-1,NA,NA,TGTGCCAGCAGTGGTCGTAGGGGGGAGCAGTTCTTC,CASSGRRGEQFF
TRBJ2-7,TRBV2,NA,NA,TGTGCCAGCAGTGGTTCCAGTGCCTACGAGCAGTACTTC,CASSGSSAYEQYF
TRBJ1-5,TRBV6-5,TRBD1,NA,TGTGCCAGCAGTTCCGTGGACAGGGGATGGTATAGCAATCAGCCCCAGCATTTT,CASSSVDRGWYSNQPQHF
TRBJ2-1,TRBV28,NA,NA,TGTGCCAGCAGTTTTGAGGGCCGCTCCTACAATGAGCAGTTCTTC,CASSFEGRSYNEQFF
TRBJ1-6,TRBV21-1,NA,many,TGTGCCAGCAGCAAAGGAGGCGCCCTAAGCTCCTATAATTCACCCCTCCACTTT,CASSKGGALSSYNSPLHF
TRBJ1-1,TRBV27,NA,NA,TGTGCCAGCAGTCGACACCCGGACACACTTGAAGCTTTCTTT,CASSRHPDTLEAFF
TRBJ2-7,TRBV21-1,NA,NA,TGTGCCAGCAGCAACTCTTCCTTTACTAGCGGGAGTAAGGGCGAGCAGTACTTC,CASSNSSFTSGSKGEQYF
TRBJ2-7,TRBV7-9,NA,NA,TGTGCCAGTCAACTAGCCAATGAGCAGTACTTC,CASQLANEQYF
TRBJ2-1,TRBV4-2,TRBD2,NA,TGTGCCAGCAGCGCTCTAGCGGGGAGCTCCTACAATGAGCAGTTCTTC,CASSALAGSSYNEQFF
TRBJ2-4,TRBV6-2/TRBV6-3,TRBD2,NA,TGTGCCAGCAGTACACTAGCGGGGGGCCGGGAGCAGTACTTC,CASSTLAGGREQYF
TRBJ2-6,TRBV27,NA,many,TGTGCCAGCAGTTGGACTGGGGCCAACGTCCTGACTTTC,CASSWTGANVLTF
TRBJ1-2,TRBV6-1,NA,many,TGTGCCAGCAGTCAAACAAGGGCCTCGGGAATAGGGTATGGCTACACCTTC,CASSQTRASGIGYGYTF
TRBJ2-5,TRBV20-1,TRBD1,NA,TGCAGTTCCCCAGAGCGACAGGGAAATATGGAGACCCAGTACTTC,CSSPERQGNMETQYF
TRBJ1-2,TRBV28,NA,NA,TGTGCCAGCATACCGGTGGACGCGACTAACTATGGCTACACCTTC,CASIPVDATNYGYTF
TRBJ2-5,TRBV7-9,TRBD1,NA,TGTGCCAGCAGCCTGGGACAGGGGAGTAGAAGAGAGACCCAGTACTTC,CASSLGQGSRRETQYF
TRBJ1-2,TRBV10-3,NA,NA,TGTGCCATCAGTTTATATGGGAATGGCTACACCTTC,CAISLYGNGYTF
TRBJ2-7,TRBV7-9,TRBD1,NA,TGTGCCAGCAGCTTCCAGCCGGGACAGGGGGCCTGGGAGCAGTACTTC,CASSFQPGQGAWEQYF
TRBJ1-4,TRBV18,TRBD1,NA,TGTGCCAGCTTCTCCGGGACAGGTGATGAAAAACTGTTTTTT,CASFSGTGDEKLFF
TRBJ2-5,TRBV20-1,NA,NA,TGCAGTGCTCGAAGAAAAAGGGAGTTCCAAGAGACCCAGTACTTC,CSARRKREFQETQYF
TRBJ2-3,TRBV25-1,TRBD2,NA,TGTGCCAGCAGTGCTATAGGGACTAGGGGCACAGATACGCAGTATTTT,CASSAIGTRGTDTQYF